The entry below describes one T cell receptor (beta chain). V was shortened by 0 bases and J by 4 bases, with 11 bases between the two germline ends. This CDR3 spans 14 amino acids. The germline V gene encodes CDR1 SGDLS and CDR2 YYNGEE. This entry comes from a study of T cell changes during pregnancy in multiple sclerosis. The method was immunoSEQ multiplex PCR; TCRdb's version includes in-frame clones alone and lacks a portion of them. Counted here are about 94,000 clones, 90% to 95% occurring once; the ten biggest clones make up around 0.86%. The TCR comes from a female donor with multiple sclerosis, enrolled in a pregnancy study. The chain is built from TRBV9 and TRBJ2-7; D is perhaps TRBD1 (5 bases). The material was peripheral blood, obtained in the third trimester of pregnancy. The CDR3: CASSVDLGVYEQYF. CDR3 nucleotides: TGTGCCAGCAGCGTAGATTTAGGGGTTTACGAGCAGTACTTC. The full variable domain, its missing parts supplied by reference TRBV9 and TRBJ2-7, is DSGVTQTPKHLITATGQRVTLRCSPRSGDLSVYWYQQSLDQGLQFLIQYYNGEERAKGNILERFSAQQFPDLHSELNLSSLELGDSALYFCASSVDLGVYEQYFGPGTRLTVT.